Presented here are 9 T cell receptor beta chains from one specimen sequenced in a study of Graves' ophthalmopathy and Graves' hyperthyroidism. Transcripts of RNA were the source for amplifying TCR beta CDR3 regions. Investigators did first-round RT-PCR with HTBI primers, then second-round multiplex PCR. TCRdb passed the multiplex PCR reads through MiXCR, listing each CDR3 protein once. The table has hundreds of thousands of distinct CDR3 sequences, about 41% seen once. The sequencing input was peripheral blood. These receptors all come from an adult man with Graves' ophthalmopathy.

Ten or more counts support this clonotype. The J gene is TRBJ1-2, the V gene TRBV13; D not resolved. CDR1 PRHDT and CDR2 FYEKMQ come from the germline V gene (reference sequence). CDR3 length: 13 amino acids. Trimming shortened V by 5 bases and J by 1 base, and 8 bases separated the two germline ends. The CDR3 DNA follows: TGTGCCAGCAGCCTAAGAGATAACTATGGCTACACCTTC. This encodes CASSLRDNYGYTF.

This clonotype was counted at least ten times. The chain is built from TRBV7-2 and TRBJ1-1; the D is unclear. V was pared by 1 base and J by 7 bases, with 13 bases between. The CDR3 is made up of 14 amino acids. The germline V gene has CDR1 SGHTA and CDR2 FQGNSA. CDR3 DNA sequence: TGTGCCAGCAGCTTAGGATGGGCCTCCCTTGAAGCTTTCTTT. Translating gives CASSLGWASLEAFF.

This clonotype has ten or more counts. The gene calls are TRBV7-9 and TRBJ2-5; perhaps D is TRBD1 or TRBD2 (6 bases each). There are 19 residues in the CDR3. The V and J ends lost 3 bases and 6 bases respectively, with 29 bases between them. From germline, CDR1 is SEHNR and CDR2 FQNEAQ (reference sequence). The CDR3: CASSLGNYPGAPVGQTQYF. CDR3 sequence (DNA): TGTGCCAGCAGCTTGGGGAACTACCCGGGGGCCCCGGTTGGTCAGACCCAGTACTTC.

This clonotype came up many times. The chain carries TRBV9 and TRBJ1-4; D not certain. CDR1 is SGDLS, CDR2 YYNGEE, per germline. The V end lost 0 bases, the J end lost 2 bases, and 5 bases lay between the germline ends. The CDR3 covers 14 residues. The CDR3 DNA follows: TGTGCCAGCAGCGTAGCGGGGACTAATGAAAAACTGTTTTTT. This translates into CASSVAGTNEKLFF.

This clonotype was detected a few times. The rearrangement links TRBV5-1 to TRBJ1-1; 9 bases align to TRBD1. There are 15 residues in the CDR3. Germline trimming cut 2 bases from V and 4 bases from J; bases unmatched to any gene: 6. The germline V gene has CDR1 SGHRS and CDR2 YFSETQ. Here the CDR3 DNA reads TGCGCCAGCAGCTTAAGGGACAGGGCAATCACTGAAGCTTTCTTT. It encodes CASSLRDRAITEAFF.

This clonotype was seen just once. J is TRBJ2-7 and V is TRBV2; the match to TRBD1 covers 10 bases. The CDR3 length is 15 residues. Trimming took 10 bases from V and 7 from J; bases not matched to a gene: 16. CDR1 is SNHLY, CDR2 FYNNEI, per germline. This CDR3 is CATTQVGQGVGEQYF. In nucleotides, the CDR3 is TGTGCCACCACTCAGGTCGGACAGGGGGTTGGTGAGCAGTACTTC.

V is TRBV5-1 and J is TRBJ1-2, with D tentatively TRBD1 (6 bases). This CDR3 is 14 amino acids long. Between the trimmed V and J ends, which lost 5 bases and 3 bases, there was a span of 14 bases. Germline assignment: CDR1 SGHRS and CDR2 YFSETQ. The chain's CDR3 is CASSFAGVDYGYTF. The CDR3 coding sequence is TGCGCCAGCAGTTTTGCAGGGGTCGACTATGGCTACACCTTC.

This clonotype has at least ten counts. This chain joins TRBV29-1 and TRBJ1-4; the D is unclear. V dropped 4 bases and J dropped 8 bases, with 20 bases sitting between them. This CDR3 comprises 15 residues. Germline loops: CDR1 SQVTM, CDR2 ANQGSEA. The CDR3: CSVGFAAEAREKLFF. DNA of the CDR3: TGCAGCGTTGGGTTCGCCGCCGAAGCGCGAGAAAAACTGTTTTTT. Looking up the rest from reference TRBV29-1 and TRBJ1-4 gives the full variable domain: SAVISQKPSRDICQRGTSLTIQCQVDSQVTMMFWYRQQPGQSLTLIATANQGSEATYESGFVIDKFPISRPNLTFSTLTVSNMSPEDSSIYLCSVGFAAEAREKLFFGSGTQLSVL.

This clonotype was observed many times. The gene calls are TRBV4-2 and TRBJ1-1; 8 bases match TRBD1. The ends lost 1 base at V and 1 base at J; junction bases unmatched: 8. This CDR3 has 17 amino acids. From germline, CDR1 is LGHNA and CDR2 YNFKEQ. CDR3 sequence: CASSQAGRQGPNTEAFF. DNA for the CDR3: TGTGCCAGCAGCCAAGCCGGGCGACAGGGGCCGAACACTGAAGCTTTCTTT.